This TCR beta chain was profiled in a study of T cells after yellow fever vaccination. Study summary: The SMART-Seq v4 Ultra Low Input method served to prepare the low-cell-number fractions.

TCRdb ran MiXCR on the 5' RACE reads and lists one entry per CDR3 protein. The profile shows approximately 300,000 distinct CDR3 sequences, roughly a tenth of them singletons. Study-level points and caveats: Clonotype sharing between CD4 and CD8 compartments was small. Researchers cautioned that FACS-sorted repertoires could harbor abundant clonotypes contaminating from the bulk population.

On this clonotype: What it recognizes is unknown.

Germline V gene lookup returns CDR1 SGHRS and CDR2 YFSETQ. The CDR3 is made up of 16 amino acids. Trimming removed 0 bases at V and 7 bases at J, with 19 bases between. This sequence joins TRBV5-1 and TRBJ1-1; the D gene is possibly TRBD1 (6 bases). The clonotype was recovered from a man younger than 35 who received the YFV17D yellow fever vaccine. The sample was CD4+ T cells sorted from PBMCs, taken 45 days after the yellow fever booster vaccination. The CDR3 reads CASSLEVRAGEGEAFF. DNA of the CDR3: TGCGCCAGCAGCTTGGAAGTCCGGGCAGGGGAAGGTGAAGCTTTCTTT.